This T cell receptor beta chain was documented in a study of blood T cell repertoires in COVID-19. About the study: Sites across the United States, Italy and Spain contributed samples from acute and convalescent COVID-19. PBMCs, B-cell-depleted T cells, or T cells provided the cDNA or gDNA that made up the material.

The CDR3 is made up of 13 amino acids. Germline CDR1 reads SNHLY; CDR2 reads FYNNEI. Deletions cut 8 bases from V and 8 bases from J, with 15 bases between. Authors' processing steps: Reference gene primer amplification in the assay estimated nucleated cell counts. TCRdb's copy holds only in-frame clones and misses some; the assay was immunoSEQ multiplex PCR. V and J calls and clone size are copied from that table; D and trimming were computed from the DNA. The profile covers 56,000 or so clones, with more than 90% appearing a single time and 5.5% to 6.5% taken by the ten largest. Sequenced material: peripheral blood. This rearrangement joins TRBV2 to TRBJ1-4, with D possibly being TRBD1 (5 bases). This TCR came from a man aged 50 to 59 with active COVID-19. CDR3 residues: CASRGVIREKLFF. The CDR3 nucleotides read TGTGCCAGCCGGGGGGTAATTCGAGAAAAACTGTTTTTT. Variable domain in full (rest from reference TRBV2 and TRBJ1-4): EPEVTQTPSHQVTQMGQEVILRCVPISNHLYFYWYRQILGQKVEFLVSFYNNEISEKSEIFDDQFSVERPDGSNFTLKIRSTKLEDSAMYFCASRGVIREKLFFGSGTQLSVL.